One sample yielded the 16 T cell receptor beta chains listed below, sequenced in a study of blood T cell repertoires in COVID-19. Clones were read by immunoSEQ multiplex PCR, and TCRdb kept only the in-frame ones, dropping some. The repertoire consists of 120,000 to 150,000 clones, with approximately 90% occurring once and the leading ten covering around 28%. Sequencing used peripheral blood. These receptors were taken from a human donor in a cohort sampled during active COVID-19.

This CDR3 reads CASSGREGSGYTF. The CDR3 DNA follows: TGTGCCAGCAGTGGAAGGGAAGGGAGTGGCTACACCTTC. V gene TRBV5-6 combines with J gene TRBJ1-2; D not resolved. CDR3 length equals 13 residues. V was trimmed by 5 bases and J by 7 bases, leaving 15 bases between them. Germline-derived CDR1 and CDR2 are SGHDT and YYEEEE.

The chain uses TRBV3-1 (or the pseudogene TRBV3-2) and TRBJ1-2; 10 bases map to TRBD1. Germline CDR1 LGHDT, CDR2 YNNKEL (reference sequence). The CDR3 extends over 16 amino acids. Unmatched junction bases numbered 8, after V lost 4 bases and J lost 3 bases. CDR3 region: CASSRTRQGADYGYTF. The CDR3 bases are TGTGCCAGCAGCCGCACTCGACAGGGGGCAGACTATGGCTACACCTTC.

This sequence joins TRBV3-1 (or the pseudogene TRBV3-2) and TRBJ2-7, with 8 positions matching TRBD1. The CDR3 is made up of 18 amino acids. Trimming removed 0 bases from V and 7 bases from J; junction bases left unmatched: 17. The germline CDR1 and CDR2 sequences are LGHDT and YNNKEL (reference sequence). CDR3 coding DNA: TGTGCCAGCAGCCAAGATTGGGGCAGACAGGGGCGATTGGGAGAGCAGTACTTC. Protein sequence: CASSQDWGRQGRLGEQYF.

This clone was observed once. This CDR3 reads CARGGEAFF. CDR3 coding DNA: TGTGCCAGGGGGGGAGAAGCTTTCTTT. The chain couples TRBV21-1 to TRBJ1-1. TRBV21-1 is flagged as a pseudogene. The CDR3 has 9 residues.

This clone appeared a single time. The V gene is TRBV7-9, the J gene TRBJ2-7; maybe TRBD2 (6 bases). Per germline, CDR1 SEHNR and CDR2 FQNEAQ (reference sequence). The CDR3 totals 14 residues. Trimming shortened V by 5 bases and J by 0 bases, and 11 bases separated the two germline ends. As DNA, the CDR3 is TGTGCCAGCAGCGCCCGGGACTTCTCCTACGAGCAGTACTTC. This encodes CASSARDFSYEQYF.

This chain joins TRBV6-5 and TRBJ1-4; 7 bases agree with TRBD1. This CDR3 is built from 15 residues. CDR1 and CDR2 (germline): MNHEY, SVGAGI. V shed 2 bases, J shed 8 bases, and the junction held 8 bases outside the gene matches. DNA for the CDR3: TGTGCCAGCAGTTACGGGCCGGGACAGAAGGAAAAACTGTTTTTT. Translation gives CASSYGPGQKEKLFF.

The rearrangement joins TRBV5-1 to TRBJ1-1, with 8 bases identical to TRBD1. The germline gives CDR1 SGHRS, CDR2 YFSETQ. This CDR3 region has 15 residues. J was trimmed by 5 bases and V by 4 bases; bases with no gene match: 10. The CDR3 here is CASSLYRQGNTEAFF. The CDR3 DNA reads as TGCGCCAGCAGCCTATATAGACAGGGGAATACTGAAGCTTTCTTT.

The V gene is TRBV29-1, the J gene TRBJ2-7; possible D gene TRBD2, 5 bases. V was cut by 0 bases and J by 3 bases, with 9 bases left in between. The V gene's germline CDR1 is SQVTM and CDR2 ANQGSEA. The CDR3 length is 13 residues. The CDR3 region has the DNA TGCAGCGTTGAAGATCGGGGTAGCTACGAGCAGTACTTC. It is translated as CSVEDRGSYEQYF.

The chain joins TRBV7-9 to TRBJ2-7; D is perhaps TRBD1 (5 bases). V shed 1 base and J shed 2 bases, with 9 bases lying between them. The CDR3 length is 14 residues. CDR1 is SEHNR, CDR2 FQNEAQ, per germline (reference sequence). This CDR3 reads CASSLGARAYEQYF. CDR3 bases: TGTGCCAGCAGCTTAGGGGCCAGGGCCTACGAGCAGTACTTC. Drawing the rest from reference TRBV7-9 and TRBJ2-7, the complete variable domain is DTGVSQNPRHKITKRGQNVTFRCDPISEHNRLYWYRQTLGQGPEFLTYFQNEAQLEKSRLLSDRFSAERPKGSFSTLEIQRTEQGDSAMYLCASSLGARAYEQYFGPGTRLTVT.

The chain recombines TRBV7-6 with TRBJ1-3, with D perhaps TRBD1 (6 bases). This CDR3 is built from 16 residues. CDR1 is SGHVS, CDR2 FNYEAQ, per germline. Trimming took 0 bases from V and 2 from J, leaving 11 bases between them. Here the CDR3 reads CASSLAGAGAGNTIYF. For the CDR3, the DNA is TGTGCCAGCAGCTTAGCGGGGGCAGGGGCTGGAAACACCATATATTTT.

A remark on this clone: Distinct nucleotide sequences in the sample also encode this CDR3. The V gene is TRBV18, the J gene TRBJ2-7; D perhaps matches TRBD1 (6 bases). CDR1 and CDR2 from the germline V gene are KGHSH and LQKENI. Between the trimmed V and J ends, which lost 1 base and 1 base, there was a span of 8 bases. This CDR3 spans 14 amino acids. CDR3 protein: CASSPRDTSYEQYF. In DNA, the CDR3 is TGTGCCAGCTCACCACGGGACACTTCCTACGAGCAGTACTTC.

The rearrangement joins TRBV30 to TRBJ2-7; 7 nucleotides match TRBD2. V lost 1 base, J lost 3 bases, and 3 bases stayed unmatched. Germline assignment: CDR1 GTSNPN and CDR2 SVGIG (reference sequence). There are 13 residues in the CDR3. The CDR3 reads CAWSGGRGYEQYF. CDR3 coding DNA: TGTGCCTGGAGTGGGGGGAGGGGCTACGAGCAGTACTTC.

This chain links TRBV20-1 with TRBJ1-4, with a possible D match to TRBD1 (6 bases). This CDR3 has 13 residues. V gave up 3 bases and J gave up 8 bases, with 13 bases separating them. CDR1 is DFQATT, CDR2 SNEGSKA, per germline (reference sequence). The CDR3 spells CSASVGQKEKLFF. The CDR3 DNA reads as TGCAGTGCTAGTGTTGGACAGAAAGAAAAACTGTTTTTT.

Only one count was recorded for this clone. In DNA form, the CDR3 reads TGCGCCAGCAGCTGGGGGGCGGGGGGCTACGAGCAGTACTTC. This translates into CASSWGAGGYEQYF. V and J are TRBV5-1 and TRBJ2-7; 8 bases fit TRBD2. CDR3 size: 14 residues. Germline loops: CDR1 SGHRS, CDR2 YFSETQ. The V gene end was trimmed by 3 bases and the J gene end by 3 bases; junction bases not matched to a gene: 5.

CDR3 region: CASSPVLSYHGTGEIYTQYF. The CDR3 DNA sequence: TGTGCCAGCAGCCCCGTACTCTCTTACCACGGGACAGGGGAGATCTATACGCAGTATTTT. The J gene is TRBJ2-3, the V gene TRBV9; 10 nucleotides line up with TRBD1. V was pared by 4 bases and J by 7 bases, with 24 bases of the junction left unmatched. The CDR3 totals 20 residues. Germline V gene sequence: CDR1 SGDLS, CDR2 YYNGEE.

The chain combines TRBV6-5 with TRBJ2-1, with a weak D call TRBD2 (6 bases). The CDR3 totals 14 residues. With 6 bases removed from V and 6 bases from J, the gap between germline ends came to 15 bases. Germline values: CDR1 MNHEY, CDR2 SVGAGI. This chain's CDR3 is CASSLYLGGNEQFF. The CDR3 nucleotides are TGTGCCAGCAGCCTTTACTTGGGGGGCAATGAGCAGTTCTTC.